This is a list of T cell receptor beta chains from one sample in a study of CD8+ T cells in alopecia areata. The data were produced by immunoSEQ multiplex PCR, yet TCRdb's version contains in-frame clones alone and is incomplete. This sample has some 190,000 clones, with approximately 51% found just once. Sequenced material: CD8+ T cells sorted from blood, taken around week 54, from a patient treated with tofacitinib. All receptors come from a human donor with alopecia areata. Each CDR3 is given with its conserved first and last residue. A D gene is named only where the DNA matches it firmly. Clone size appears in some rows only: once, few, many, or a class for an expanded clone.

>TRBV5-1|.|.|TRBJ2-5
TGCGCCAGCAGCGGGGGACGGCAACAAGAGACCCAGTACTTC
CASSGGRQQETQYF
>TRBV2|TRBD1|.|TRBJ2-7
TGTGCCTCGACCGAGGGACAGGCCTCCTACGAGCAGTACTTC
CASTEGQASYEQYF
>TRBV29-1|.|once|TRBJ1-2
TGCAGCGCCCTAGATAACTATGGCTACACCTTC
CSALDNYGYTF
>TRBV13|TRBD1|once|TRBJ1-4
TGTGCCAGCAGCGCCAACAGGGGAGTGGATGAAAAACTGTTTTTT
CASSANRGVDEKLFF
>TRBV13|.|few|TRBJ1-3
TGTGCCAGCAGCCCGGGGGAAGGAAACACCATATATTTT
CASSPGEGNTIYF
>TRBV6-1|.|.|TRBJ2-2
TGTGCCAGCAGTGATCCCAGACAGACATCTCACACCGGGGAGCTGTTTTTT
CASSDPRQTSHTGELFF
>TRBV29-1|.|.|TRBJ1-4
TGCAGCGCAACAAGAGTGGTGGGGGCCGGGGAAAAACTGTTTTTT
CSATRVVGAGEKLFF
>TRBV10-3|.|few|TRBJ1-3
TGTGCCACCAAGGGTGTCTCTGGAAACACCATATATTTT
CATKGVSGNTIYF
>TRBV13|.|.|TRBJ2-7
TGTGCCAGCAGCTTGACCGGGACATACTACGAGCAGTACTTC
CASSLTGTYYEQYF
>TRBV15|.|.|TRBJ1-2
TGTGCCACCAGCAGAGATTTGGAGGAATCGAATGGCTACACCTTC
CATSRDLEESNGYTF
>TRBV29-1|.|.|TRBJ2-7
TGCAGCGCCGCGACAAGATACAGGGCCGAGCAGTACTTC
CSAATRYRAEQYF
>TRBV11-3|.|.|TRBJ2-1
TGTGCCAGCAGCTATAATTGGGGCAATGAGCAGTTCTTC
CASSYNWGNEQFF
>TRBV5-6|.|once|TRBJ2-3
TGTGCCAGCAGCTTGTTTGCTCAAACCGTCACAGATACGCAGTATTTT
CASSLFAQTVTDTQYF
>TRBV6-6|TRBD2|.|TRBJ2-7
TGTGCCAGCCCCGGGACTAGCGGGGGGGCCCCCGAGCAGTACTTC
CASPGTSGGAPEQYF